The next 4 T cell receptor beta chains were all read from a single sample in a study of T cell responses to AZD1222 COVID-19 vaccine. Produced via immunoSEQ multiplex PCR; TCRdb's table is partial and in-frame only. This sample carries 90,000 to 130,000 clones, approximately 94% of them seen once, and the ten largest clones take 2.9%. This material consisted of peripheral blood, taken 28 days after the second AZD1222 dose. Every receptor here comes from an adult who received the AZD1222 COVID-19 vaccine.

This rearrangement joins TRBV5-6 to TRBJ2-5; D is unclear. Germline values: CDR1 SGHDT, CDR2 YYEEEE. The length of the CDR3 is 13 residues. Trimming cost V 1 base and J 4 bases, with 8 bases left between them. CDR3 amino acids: CASSLRVLETQYF. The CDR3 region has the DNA TGTGCCAGCAGCTTGCGGGTTCTAGAGACCCAGTACTTC.

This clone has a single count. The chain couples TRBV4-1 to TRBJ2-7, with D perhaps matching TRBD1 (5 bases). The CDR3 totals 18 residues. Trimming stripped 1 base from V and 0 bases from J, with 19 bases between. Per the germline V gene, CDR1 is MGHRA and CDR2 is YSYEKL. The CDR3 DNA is TGCGCCAGCAGCCAAGGGTGGACCAGGGCCCAGGGCTCCTACGAGCAGTACTTC. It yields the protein CASSQGWTRAQGSYEQYF.

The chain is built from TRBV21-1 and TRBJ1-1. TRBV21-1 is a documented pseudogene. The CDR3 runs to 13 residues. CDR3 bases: TGTGCCAGCAGCAAAAGGGCCCCTGAGAAAGCTTTCTTT. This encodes CASSKRAPEKAFF.

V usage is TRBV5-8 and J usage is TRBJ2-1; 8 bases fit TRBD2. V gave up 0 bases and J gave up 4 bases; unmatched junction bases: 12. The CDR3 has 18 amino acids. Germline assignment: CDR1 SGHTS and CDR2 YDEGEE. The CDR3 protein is CASSLGLDGLAFYNEQFF. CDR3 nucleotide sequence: TGTGCCAGCAGCTTGGGCCTAGATGGACTAGCCTTTTACAATGAGCAGTTCTTC. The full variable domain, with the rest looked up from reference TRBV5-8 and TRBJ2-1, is EAGVTQSPTHLIKTRGQQATLRCSPISGHTSVYWYQQALGLGLQFLLWYDEGEERNRGNFPPRFSGRQFPNYSSELNVNALELEDSALYLCASSLGLDGLAFYNEQFFGPGTRLTVL.